The next 21 T cell receptor beta chains were all read from a single sample in a study of shared clonotypes between healthy human individuals. Method: immunoSEQ multiplex PCR; TCRdb's copy keeps in-frame clones and lacks some. The sample carries 300,000 to 350,000 clones, less than 75% recorded once. Sequencing was performed on memory CD4+ T cells sorted from blood. Subset of the sample: CD45RA-negative fraction. The source is a man aged 25-45 years in good health.

The chain recombines TRBV6-1 with TRBJ2-3, with 10 bases lining up with TRBD1. Germline V gives CDR1 MNHNS, CDR2 SASEGT. Losses at the gene ends were 0 bases for V and 0 bases for J; bases not matched to a gene: 6. There are 18 residues in the CDR3. CDR3 amino acids: CASSEALRGQGSTDTQYF. The DNA of the CDR3 is TGTGCCAGCAGTGAAGCGCTTCGGGGACAGGGGAGCACAGATACGCAGTATTTT.

The chain carries TRBV18 and TRBJ2-1, with no clear D. From germline, CDR1 is KGHSH and CDR2 LQKENI. V lost 5 bases to trimming and J lost 1 base, with 9 bases between them. The CDR3 sequence is 14 residues long. The CDR3 loop is CASSVRDSYNEQFF. DNA for the CDR3: TGTGCCAGCTCAGTTAGGGATTCCTACAATGAGCAGTTCTTC.

This clone was detected many times. The same CDR3 also results from other DNA sequences found in this sample. This chain connects TRBV9 to TRBJ1-1; D gene ambiguous. The CDR3 totals 15 residues. V dropped 2 bases and J dropped 1 base, with 12 bases sitting between them. The germline V gene has CDR1 SGDLS and CDR2 YYNGEE. The CDR3 DNA is TGTGCCAGCAGCGTGGGAAGTTTGGGGAACACTGAAGCTTTCTTT. Translated, it gives CASSVGSLGNTEAFF.

The gene calls are TRBV9 and TRBJ1-5, with D unresolved. Trimming took 0 bases from V and 5 from J, leaving 12 bases between them. The CDR3 covers 15 residues. Germline assignment: CDR1 SGDLS and CDR2 YYNGEE. The CDR3 here is CASSVAGTWDQPQHF. The CDR3 region has the DNA TGTGCCAGCAGCGTAGCGGGAACCTGGGATCAGCCCCAGCATTTT.

The chain couples TRBV29-1 to TRBJ1-2; D unresolved. V gave up 7 bases and J gave up 1 base, with 13 bases separating them. This CDR3 contains 13 residues. Germline V gene sequence: CDR1 SQVTM, CDR2 ANQGSEA. The CDR3: CSATSSDNYGYTF. For the CDR3, the DNA is TGCAGCGCTACTAGCTCAGATAACTATGGCTACACCTTC.

The V call is TRBV6-1, the J call TRBJ2-5; 10 nucleotides match TRBD1. The CDR3 has 13 amino acids. Germline CDR1 and CDR2: MNHNS and SASEGT. CDR3 sequence reads: CASDRGRWETQYF. Written as DNA, the CDR3 is TGTGCTTCTGACAGGGGGCGGTGGGAGACCCAGTACTTC.

The gene calls are TRBV6-6 and TRBJ1-5; unclear D gene. CDR1 is MNHNY and CDR2 is SVGAGI in the germline V gene (reference sequence). The CDR3 totals 16 residues. V was trimmed by 0 bases and J by 0 bases, leaving 9 bases between them. The CDR3 bases are TGTGCCAGCAGTTACTCGGTAACCCATAGCAATCAGCCCCAGCATTTT. This translates into CASSYSVTHSNQPQHF.

This chain links TRBV28 with TRBJ2-2, with a possible D match to TRBD1 (5 bases). The CDR3 is 15 residues long. Deletions cut 4 bases from V and 6 bases from J, with 15 bases between. The germline V gene encodes CDR1 MDHEN and CDR2 SYDVKM. The CDR3 region has the DNA TGTGCCAGCAGTTGGGGCAGGGTTGAGGCCGGGGAGCTGTTTTTT. Its protein is CASSWGRVEAGELFF.

The rearrangement joins TRBV29-1 to TRBJ1-3; TRBD1 agrees at 9 bases. Germline V lookup: CDR1 SQVTM, CDR2 ANQGSEA. This CDR3 is 14 amino acids long. V was clipped by 5 bases and J by 4 bases; unmatched bases: 6. The CDR3 DNA follows: TGCAGCGTTACAGGGGGCGCGAAAGGAAACACCATATATTTT. It translates to CSVTGGAKGNTIYF.

V usage is TRBV18 and J usage is TRBJ2-1; 12 nucleotides line up with TRBD2. CDR1 is KGHSH, CDR2 LQKENI, per germline. The CDR3 has 17 amino acids. V gave up 4 bases and J gave up 2 bases; unmatched junction bases: 6. This chain's CDR3 is CASSLHGLAGTYNEQFF. In nucleotides, the CDR3 is TGTGCCAGCTCACTTCATGGACTAGCGGGGACCTACAATGAGCAGTTCTTC.

The chain couples TRBV5-5 to TRBJ1-2; a weak D match, TRBD1 (6 bases). CDR1 and CDR2 from the germline V gene are SGHKS and YYEKEE (reference sequence). With 0 bases removed from V and 4 bases from J, the gap between germline ends came to 10 bases. The CDR3 totals 14 residues. The CDR3 DNA sequence: TGTGCCAGCAGCTTGGTTGACAGGAGCTATGGCTACACCTTC. Translated: CASSLVDRSYGYTF.

There are a few counts of this clone. This chain connects TRBV19 to TRBJ2-7; TRBD1 matches at 7 bases. The CDR3 totals 13 residues. The ends lost 6 bases at V and 9 bases at J; junction bases unmatched: 11. The germline V gene encodes CDR1 LNHDA and CDR2 SQIVND (reference sequence). Here the CDR3 DNA reads TGTGCCAGTAGCCAAGGGGGCATCTCAGGGCAGTACTTC. It encodes CASSQGGISGQYF.

The chain couples TRBV7-8 to TRBJ2-3; D may be TRBD2 (5 bases). Trimming pared 3 bases from V and 6 bases from J, leaving 16 bases between. Germline values: CDR1 SGHVS, CDR2 FQNEAQ. The CDR3 sequence is 15 residues long. CDR3 sequence reads: CASSFRRVGRDTQYF. Here the CDR3 DNA reads TGTGCCAGCAGCTTTCGGCGGGTTGGCCGCGATACGCAGTATTTT.

This clone was seen a single time. The V call is TRBV29-1, the J call TRBJ2-1; 12 bases match TRBD2. Germline V gene sequence: CDR1 SQVTM, CDR2 ANQGSEA. V gave up 4 bases and J gave up 5 bases; unmatched junction bases: 9. The CDR3 covers 16 residues. In DNA form, the CDR3 reads TGCAGCGTTGTTGAGACTAGCGGGAGAAGCGACAATGAGCAGTTCTTC. It codes for CSVVETSGRSDNEQFF.

The rearrangement uses TRBV28 and TRBJ1-5, with D tentatively TRBD1 (6 bases). The germline CDR1 and CDR2 sequences are MDHEN and SYDVKM. This CDR3 comprises 16 residues. V lost 5 bases and J 0 bases, leaving 14 bases between the germline ends. CDR3 nucleotide sequence: TGTGCCAGCAGTCCATCCGACAGGATTAGCAATCAGCCCCAGCATTTT. It codes for CASSPSDRISNQPQHF.

In its sample, this clone was seen once. This chain connects TRBV6-6 to TRBJ2-1; TRBD1 is a possible D gene (6 bases). Trimming removed 0 bases at V and 6 bases at J, with 12 bases between. The CDR3 totals 15 residues. CDR1 is MNHNY and CDR2 is SVGAGI in the germline V gene (reference sequence). This chain's CDR3 is CASSYSGAGGNEQFF. The CDR3 DNA sequence: TGTGCCAGCAGTTACTCGGGGGCTGGGGGCAATGAGCAGTTCTTC.

The rearrangement joins TRBV14 to TRBJ2-3; D unresolved. V was pared by 5 bases and J by 3 bases, with 12 bases between. Germline V CDR1 and CDR2: SGHDN, FVKESK. The CDR3 has 14 amino acids. The CDR3 loop reads CASSSVRQTDTQYF. In DNA, the CDR3 is TGTGCCAGCAGCTCAGTAAGGCAAACAGATACGCAGTATTTT.

This clone came up once. The chain carries TRBV19 and TRBJ2-2; possibly TRBD2 for D (5 bases). The germline V gene has CDR1 LNHDA and CDR2 SQIVND (reference sequence). The CDR3 spans 17 residues. V was trimmed by 3 bases and J by 0 bases, leaving 14 bases between them. CDR3 sequence reads: CASSIGRPAANTGELFF. For the CDR3, the DNA is TGTGCCAGTAGTATTGGTCGGCCAGCGGCGAACACCGGGGAGCTGTTTTTT.

The chain recombines TRBV6-5 with TRBJ2-3; D call uncertain. V was clipped by 6 bases and J by 0 bases, with 13 bases between them. CDR1 is MNHEY, CDR2 SVGAGI, per germline. The CDR3 runs to 15 residues. The CDR3 DNA is TGTGCCAGCAGGCACACGCTTGGGAGCACAGATACGCAGTATTTT. Amino acids: CASRHTLGSTDTQYF.

CDR3 region: CASSSRDVTGELFF. In DNA form, the CDR3 reads TGCGCCAGCAGCTCCCGGGACGTCACCGGGGAGCTGTTTTTT. The rearrangement joins TRBV5-1 to TRBJ2-2; D is tentatively TRBD1 or TRBD2 (5 bases each). Between the trimmed V and J ends, which lost 3 bases and 4 bases, there was a span of 10 bases. Germline loops: CDR1 SGHRS, CDR2 YFSETQ. CDR3 length equals 14 residues.

V gene TRBV4-3 combines with J gene TRBJ2-1, with TRBD1 matching over 9 bases. Unmatched junction bases numbered 2, after V lost 0 bases and J lost 2 bases. CDR3 length: 16 amino acids. Germline V CDR1 and CDR2: LGHNA, YSLEER. DNA for the CDR3: TGCGCCAGCAGCCAAGAGGGACAGGGCCCCTACAATGAGCAGTTCTTC. Translation gives CASSQEGQGPYNEQFF.